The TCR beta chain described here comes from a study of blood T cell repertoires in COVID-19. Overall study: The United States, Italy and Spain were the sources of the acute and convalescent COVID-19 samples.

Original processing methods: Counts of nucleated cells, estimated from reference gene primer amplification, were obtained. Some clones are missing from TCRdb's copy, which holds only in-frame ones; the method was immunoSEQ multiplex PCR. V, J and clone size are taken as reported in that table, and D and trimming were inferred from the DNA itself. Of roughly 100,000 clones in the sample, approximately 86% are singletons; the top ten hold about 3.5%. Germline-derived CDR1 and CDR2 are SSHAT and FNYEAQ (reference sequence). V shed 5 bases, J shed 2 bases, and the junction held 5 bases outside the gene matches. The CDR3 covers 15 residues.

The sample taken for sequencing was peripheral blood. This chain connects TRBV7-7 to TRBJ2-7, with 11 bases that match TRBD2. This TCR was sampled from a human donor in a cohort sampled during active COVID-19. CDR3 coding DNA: TGTGCCAGCAGCCCGGGACTAGCGGAAACCTACGAGCAGTACTTC. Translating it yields CASSPGLAETYEQYF.